The rows below give T cell receptor beta chains drawn from one sample of a study of T cell responses to AZD1222 COVID-19 vaccine. The data were produced by immunoSEQ multiplex PCR, yet TCRdb's version contains in-frame clones alone and is incomplete. The table includes 85,000 to 95,000 clones, over 75% detected once. This specimen consisted of peripheral blood, obtained 28 days after the second AZD1222 dose. The origin of the receptors is an adult who received the AZD1222 COVID-19 vaccine. Each CDR3 is given with its conserved first and last residue. Fields, in order: clone size, D gene, V gene, J gene, CDR3 protein, CDR3 DNA. D genes are given only for firm matches. Some rows have no size entry. The others give once, few or many, or a class for an expanded clone.

>.|.|TRBV18|TRBJ1-5
CASSPDRNQPQHF
TGTGCCAGCTCACCGGACCGTAATCAGCCCCAGCATTTT
>.|.|TRBV14|TRBJ1-2
CASSGWSNYGYTF
TGTGCCAGCAGCGGGTGGTCTAACTATGGCTACACCTTC
>.|TRBD1|TRBV4-3|TRBJ1-1
CASSHGTGGVLNTEAFF
TGCGCCAGCAGCCATGGAACAGGGGGCGTCCTGAACACTGAAGCTTTCTTT
>.|.|TRBV19|TRBJ2-1
CASSSPAGHYEQFF
TGTGCCAGTAGTAGCCCCGCCGGCCATTATGAGCAGTTCTTC
>.|.|TRBV4-1|TRBJ1-4
CASSQEAVRSGKLFF
TGCGCCAGCAGCCAAGAGGCGGTCCGGTCGGGAAAACTGTTTTTT
>once|TRBD1|TRBV27|TRBJ2-7
CASSFDRGNYEQYF
TGTGCCAGCAGTTTCGACAGGGGAAACTACGAGCAGTACTTC
>few|.|TRBV7-2|TRBJ1-1
CASSPEGFNTEAFF
TGTGCCAGCAGCCCGGAGGGGTTTAACACTGAAGCTTTCTTT
>.|.|TRBV1|TRBJ2-7
CTSSELHVSPPGSYEQYF
TGCACCAGCAGCGAACTCCACGTGAGTCCCCCGGGCTCCTACGAGCAGTACTTC
>.|.|TRBV25-1|TRBJ1-4
CASSEWGGPNEKLFF
TGTGCCAGCAGTGAATGGGGGGGTCCTAATGAAAAACTGTTTTTT
>.|.|TRBV29-1|TRBJ2-1
CSVEAVYNEQFF
TGCAGCGTTGAAGCAGTCTACAATGAGCAGTTCTTC
>once|.|TRBV4-1|TRBJ2-3
CASSQEPPVTQYF
TGCGCCAGCAGCCAAGAACCCCCAGTTACGCAGTATTTT
>.|.|TRBV5-1|TRBJ2-1
CASSLDRQALDEFF
TGCGCCAGCAGCTTGGATAGGCAGGCATTAGACGAGTTCTTC
>.|TRBD1|TRBV27|TRBJ1-1
CASSRGETEAFF
TGTGCCAGCAGCAGGGGGGAGACTGAAGCTTTCTTT
>.|TRBD2|TRBV4-1|TRBJ2-1
CASSPPRSGAYNEQFF
TGCGCCAGCAGCCCCCCCCGTAGCGGGGCCTACAATGAGCAGTTCTTC
>.|.|TRBV19|TRBJ2-3
CASSLPQGGGTDTQYF
TGTGCCAGTAGTCTCCCACAGGGCGGGGGCACAGATACGCAGTATTTT
>few|.|TRBV2|TRBJ1-6
CASSVRDGNSPLHF
TGTGCCAGCAGTGTTAGGGACGGAAATTCACCCCTCCACTTT
>.|TRBD1|TRBV5-5|TRBJ1-1
CASSLGQGLTEAFF
TGTGCCAGCAGTTTGGGACAGGGGTTAACTGAAGCTTTCTTT
>.|.|TRBV4-1|TRBJ1-3
CASSQVREEVSPGNTIYF
TGCGCCAGCAGCCAAGTACGTGAAGAGGTTAGTCCTGGAAACACCATATATTTT
>once|.|TRBV29-1|TRBJ2-5
CSVAEAETQYF
TGCAGCGTTGCCGAAGCCGAGACCCAGTACTTC
>few|TRBD1|TRBV5-8|TRBJ1-4
CASSSGQGELEKLFF
TGTGCCAGCAGCTCCGGCCAGGGGGAATTAGAAAAACTGTTTTTT
>.|.|TRBV6-6|TRBJ1-2
CASSYSPVLDYGYTF
TGTGCCAGCAGTTACTCCCCGGTCTTGGACTATGGCTACACCTTC
>.|.|TRBV6-1|TRBJ1-4
CASSDGGNVGEKLFF
TGTGCCAGCAGTGATGGGGGGAATGTTGGGGAAAAACTGTTTTTT
>.|TRBD1|TRBV7-9|TRBJ2-2
CASSFDRDRSATGELFF
TGTGCCAGCAGCTTTGACAGGGACAGGAGTGCCACCGGGGAGCTGTTTTTT
>.|.|TRBV15|TRBJ2-7
CATSRARDTRSYEQYF
TGTGCCACCAGCAGAGCAAGGGACACCAGATCCTACGAGCAGTACTTC
>.|.|TRBV28|TRBJ1-5
CASSLWRGNQPQHF
TGTGCCAGCAGTTTATGGCGGGGAAATCAGCCCCAGCATTTT